This T cell receptor (beta chain) was captured in a study of vaccination effects on CD4 cells after COVID-19. Germline-derived CDR1 and CDR2 are LGHNA and YSLEER. This CDR3 is 17 amino acids long. The V gene lost 3 bases and the J gene lost 7 bases, with 22 bases spanning the gap. Study-wide results and caveats: Cross-reactivity with common cold coronaviruses was shown by only 1 of 255 vaccine-induced clones in healthy vaccinees.

Profiled with immunoSEQ multiplex PCR; TCRdb holds only in-frame clones, not every one. Among approximately 74,000 clones listed, more than 60% were seen once. This clone has a single count. The antigen remains unidentified. Under the ViraFEST assay, PBMC were stimulated with viral peptide pools so that antigen-specific CD4+ T cells expanded. Sequencing was performed afterwards. Following a roughly 10-day culture, CD4+ T cells were purified. Participants were vaccinated with two doses of either the BNT162b2 or mRNA-1273 vaccine. This rearrangement joins TRBV4-3 to TRBJ2-1; D tentatively fits TRBD1 or TRBD2 (5 bases each). The source of this sequence is a human donor who received a COVID-19 vaccine. Here the sequenced sample was CD4+ T cells from PBMCs cultured with HCoV-OC43 spike peptides, taken after COVID-19 vaccination. Subset meaning: HCoV-OC43 spike overlapping peptide pool stimulation. The CDR3: CASSQAPSRVAGNEQFF. In DNA, the CDR3 is TGCGCCAGCAGCCAGGCCCCTAGCAGGGTGGCGGGTAATGAGCAGTTCTTC.